These 11 T cell receptor beta chains were sequenced from one sample in a study of multiple sclerosis patients with progressive multifocal leukoencephalopathy. Data came from immunoSEQ multiplex PCR; TCRdb stores just in-frame clones and leaves some out. Found here are 25,000 to 35,000 clones, less than 90% of them singletons; the top ten hold less than 3.5%. The time point denotes: time of PML onset. The sequenced sample was PBMCs, obtained from a patient treated with natalizumab. The receptors originated from a human donor with progressive multifocal leukoencephalopathy.

This sequence joins TRBV27 and TRBJ2-7; 10 bases align to TRBD1. The J segment lost 2 bases and the V segment lost 5 bases, leaving 6 bases of the junction unmatched. In germline, CDR1 is MNHEY, CDR2 SMNVEV (reference sequence). The CDR3 extends over 15 amino acids. The DNA of the CDR3 is TGTGCCAGCAGTGCACCGGGACAGGGGACCTACGAGCAGTACTTC. This translates into CASSAPGQGTYEQYF.

This chain uses TRBV27 with TRBJ1-2; the D gene is possibly TRBD1 (5 bases). V was pared by 5 bases and J by 2 bases, with 18 bases between. Germline lookup yields CDR1 MNHEY and CDR2 SMNVEV (reference sequence). The CDR3 has 16 residues. CDR3 nucleotide sequence: TGTGCCAGCAGTCCTGCCGGGACGCTAGTAAACTATGGCTACACCTTC. It encodes CASSPAGTLVNYGYTF.

The chain employs TRBV7-9 and TRBJ2-3; TRBD1 might be the D (6 bases). This CDR3 comprises 14 residues. Trimming took 3 bases from V and 4 from J, leaving 11 bases between them. Germline assignment: CDR1 SEHNR and CDR2 FQNEAQ (reference sequence). CDR3 in DNA: TGTGCCAGCAGCTTGCAGGGGTTCGCAGATACGCAGTATTTT. This sequence encodes CASSLQGFADTQYF.

The gene calls are TRBV28 and TRBJ2-1; 12 bases fit TRBD2. Per germline, CDR1 MDHEN and CDR2 SYDVKM. The CDR3 loop spans 15 amino acids. V dropped 6 bases and J dropped 5; count of bases not matched to a gene: 5. CDR3 loop: CASSRGLAGNNEQFF. CDR3 nucleotides: TGTGCCAGCAGCCGAGGACTAGCGGGAAACAATGAGCAGTTCTTC.

The rearrangement links TRBV19 to TRBJ2-5; perhaps TRBD2 as D (6 bases). The better agreement between TRBJ2-7 and the DNA end casts doubt on the J call. This CDR3 is built from 13 residues. The germline CDR1 and CDR2 sequences are LNHDA and SQIVND (reference sequence). CDR3 bases: TGTGCCAGTAGTGCGGGACGGATCTACGAGCAGTACTTC. It specifies CASSAGRIYEQYF.

V and J are TRBV2 and TRBJ1-5, with a tentative D call TRBD1 (5 bases). V was pared by 3 bases and J by 0 bases, with 9 bases between. The CDR3 consists of 15 residues. The germline gives CDR1 SNHLY, CDR2 FYNNEI. CDR3 coding DNA: TGTGCCAGCAGTGAGGAGGGGAATAGCAATCAGCCCCAGCATTTT. Its translation is CASSEEGNSNQPQHF.

CDR3 in DNA: TGCGCCAGCAGCCCGACTAGCAGCTACACCGGGGAGCTGTTTTTT. This gives the protein CASSPTSSYTGELFF. This rearrangement joins TRBV5-1 to TRBJ2-2; 7 nucleotides line up with TRBD2. The CDR3 is made up of 15 amino acids. Trimming removed 4 bases from V and 3 bases from J; junction bases left unmatched: 6. Germline CDR1 and CDR2: SGHRS and YFSETQ.

The chain recombines TRBV5-1 with TRBJ2-5; the match to TRBD2 covers 16 bases. J gave up 5 bases and V 0 bases, and 4 bases lay outside the gene matches. Germline loops: CDR1 SGHRS, CDR2 YFSETQ. The CDR3 is 17 residues long. The CDR3 DNA reads as TGCGCCAGCAGCTTGGAGGGACTAGCGGGAGGGGAGGAGACCCAGTACTTC. The encoded protein is CASSLEGLAGGEETQYF.

CDR3 in DNA: TGCGCCAGCAGCTTAGGACGCACCGCTTTCTTT. This encodes CASSLGRTAFF. This chain connects TRBV5-1 to TRBJ1-1, with D unclear. The CDR3 is made up of 11 amino acids. Trimming took 2 bases from V and 11 from J, leaving 10 bases between them. Germline V CDR1 and CDR2: SGHRS, YFSETQ.

This chain's CDR3 is CAITPDGDYGYTF. CDR3 DNA: TGTGCCATCACCCCGGACGGAGACTATGGCTACACCTTC. The rearrangement joins TRBV10-3 to TRBJ1-2; D gene ambiguous. CDR3 size: 13 residues. Germline CDR1 is ENHRY and CDR2 is SYGVKD. The V and J ends lost 7 bases and 3 bases respectively, with 12 bases between them.

The rearrangement joins TRBV27 to TRBJ1-2; a weak D match, TRBD1 (6 bases). Germline V lookup: CDR1 MNHEY, CDR2 SMNVEV (reference sequence). V lost 6 bases and J lost 7, with 15 bases in between. The CDR3 contains 13 residues. The CDR3 nucleotides read TGTGCCAGCAGAGGGGGTGGTTCCTTTGGCTACACCTTC. Translating it yields CASRGGGSFGYTF.